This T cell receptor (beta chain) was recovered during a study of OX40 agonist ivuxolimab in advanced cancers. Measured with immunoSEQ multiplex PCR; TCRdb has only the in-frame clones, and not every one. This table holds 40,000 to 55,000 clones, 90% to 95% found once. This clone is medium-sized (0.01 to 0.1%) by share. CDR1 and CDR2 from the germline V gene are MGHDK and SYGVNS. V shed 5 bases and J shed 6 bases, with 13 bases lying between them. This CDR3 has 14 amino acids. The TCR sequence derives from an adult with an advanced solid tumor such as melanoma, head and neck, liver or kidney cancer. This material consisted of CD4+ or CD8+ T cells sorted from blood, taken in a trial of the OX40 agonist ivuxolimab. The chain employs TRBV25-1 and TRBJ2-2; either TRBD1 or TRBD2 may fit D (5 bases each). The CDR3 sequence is CASSWGSVAGELFF. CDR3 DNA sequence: TGTGCCAGCAGTTGGGGGAGCGTGGCCGGGGAGCTGTTTTTT.